This T cell receptor beta chain was sequenced during a study of shared clonotypes between healthy human individuals. Template for every sorted-subset replicate PCR totaled about 200 ng DNA, around 32,000 T cell genomes. Original handling: ImmunoSEQ supplied junction-only sequences lacking quality scores, so filtering was different. Profiling relied on immunoSEQ multiplex PCR, and the TCRdb table lists in-frame clones only, not all of them. V and J calls and clone size are given by that table; D and trimming were obtained from the DNA. The sample holds hundreds of thousands of clones; roughly 95% are singletons and the top ten take over 0.1%. Germline V gene data show CDR1 as SGHDN and CDR2 as FVKESK. Germline trimming cut 0 bases from V and 7 bases from J; bases unmatched to any gene: 10. This CDR3 is 18 amino acids long. CD45RO-negative, CCR7-positively selected cells formed the naive CD8 fraction, excluding terminally differentiated effector memory CD45RA+ cells.

The chain uses TRBV14 and TRBJ2-1; TRBD2 matches at 12 bases. The sequence was collected from a woman aged 30 to 39 in good health. The material sequenced was naive CD8+ T cells sorted from blood. The chain's CDR3 is CASSQENPLAGGLNEQFF. The CDR3 DNA reads as TGTGCCAGCAGCCAAGAGAATCCCCTAGCGGGAGGGTTGAATGAGCAGTTCTTC. Combining the CDR3 with reference TRBV14 and TRBJ2-1 gives the whole variable domain EAGVTQFPSHSVIEKGQTVTLRCDPISGHDNLYWYRRVMGKEIKFLLHFVKESKQDESGMPNNRFLAERTGGTYSTLKVQPAELEDSGVYFCASSQENPLAGGLNEQFFGPGTRLTVL.